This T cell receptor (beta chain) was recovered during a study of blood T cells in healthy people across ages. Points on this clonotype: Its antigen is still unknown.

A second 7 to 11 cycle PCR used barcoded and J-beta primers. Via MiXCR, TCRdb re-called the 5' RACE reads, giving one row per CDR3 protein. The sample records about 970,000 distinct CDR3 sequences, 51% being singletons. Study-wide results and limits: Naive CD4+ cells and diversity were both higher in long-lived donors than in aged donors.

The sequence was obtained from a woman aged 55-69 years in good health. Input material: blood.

The CDR3 here is CASKKGENYGYTF. The CDR3 DNA is TGTGCCAGCAAAAAGGGGGAAAACTATGGCTACACCTTC. This chain joins TRBV6-9 and TRBJ1-2; tentative D call: TRBD1 (6 bases). V was trimmed by 7 bases and J by 2 bases, leaving 11 bases between them. This CDR3 region has 13 residues. CDR1 and CDR2 (germline): MNHGY, SVAAGI.